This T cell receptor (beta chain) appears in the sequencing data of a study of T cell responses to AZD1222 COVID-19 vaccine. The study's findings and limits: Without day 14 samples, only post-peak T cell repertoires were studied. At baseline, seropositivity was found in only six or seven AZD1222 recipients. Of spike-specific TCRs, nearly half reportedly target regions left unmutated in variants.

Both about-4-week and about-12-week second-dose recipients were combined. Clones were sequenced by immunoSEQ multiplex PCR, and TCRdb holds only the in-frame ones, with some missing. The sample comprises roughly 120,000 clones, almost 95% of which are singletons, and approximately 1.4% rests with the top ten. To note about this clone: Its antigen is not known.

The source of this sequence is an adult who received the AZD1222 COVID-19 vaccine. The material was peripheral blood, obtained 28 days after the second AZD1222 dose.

The CDR3 DNA is TGCGCCAGTAACTCAGGGACCATGAACACTGAAGCTTTCTTT. Translated, it gives CASNSGTMNTEAFF. J is TRBJ1-1 and V is TRBV5-1; D may be TRBD1 (5 bases). Trimming took off 8 bases at V and 0 bases at J, with 14 bases between the two ends. Germline V lookup: CDR1 SGHRS, CDR2 YFSETQ. The CDR3 is 14 residues long.